These 21 T cell receptor beta chains came from one sample sequenced in a study of spatial heterogeneity in lung cancer. These receptors lack a known antigen. One entry per CDR3 protein, called by TCRdb with MiXCR from the 5' RACE reads. This table holds some 9,800 distinct CDR3 sequences, nearly 6.5% found once. The time point: sample taken at primary tumor resection. Regarding the study as a whole: Counts that tracked tumor mutation counts were those of expanded intratumoral alpha and beta TCRs.

The source was lung tumor tissue, collected at surgery. These receptors all stem from a male donor with early-stage non-small cell lung cancer.

In its sample, this clonotype was seen many times. This chain joins TRBV20-1 and TRBJ2-4, with D perhaps assigned TRBD1 or TRBD2 (7 bases each). The V gene lost 3 bases and the J gene lost 8 bases, with 26 bases spanning the gap. CDR1 DFQATT and CDR2 SNEGSKA come from the germline V gene (reference sequence). CDR3 size: 17 residues. The CDR3 DNA follows: TGCAGTGCTAGCCCTCGGACAGGCGGGGGTCAAGCGGACATTCAGTACTTC. Protein product: CSASPRTGGGQADIQYF.

The table lists this clonotype with many counts. CDR3 region: CSAERGVEGYTF. The DNA for the CDR3 is TGCAGTGCGGAGAGAGGAGTAGAGGGCTACACCTTC. The rearrangement uses TRBV20-1 and TRBJ1-2, with D hard to call. This CDR3 contains 12 residues. The V gene lost 6 bases and the J gene lost 8 bases, with 16 bases spanning the gap. Germline V gives CDR1 DFQATT, CDR2 SNEGSKA (reference sequence).

Many counts were recorded for this clonotype. The chain uses TRBV20-1 and TRBJ1-5, with no clear D. Trimming took 6 bases from V and 7 from J, leaving 22 bases between them. Germline V lookup: CDR1 DFQATT, CDR2 SNEGSKA (reference sequence). The CDR3 runs 15 residues. DNA for the CDR3: TGCAGTGCCTTAAGGGTTGGAGTCTCCCCGCAGCCCCAGCATTTT. Residues: CSALRVGVSPQPQHF.

This clonotype was counted many times. The genes are TRBV19 and TRBJ2-2; D gene ambiguous. V dropped 0 bases and J dropped 2 bases, with 4 bases sitting between them. CDR1 LNHDA and CDR2 SQIVND come from the germline V gene (reference sequence). This CDR3 has 14 amino acids. The CDR3: CASSIEGNTGELFF. The CDR3 nucleotides read TGTGCCAGTAGTATAGAAGGTAACACCGGGGAGCTGTTTTTT. Complete variable domain (other parts from reference TRBV19 and TRBJ2-2): DGGITQSPKYLFRKEGQNVTLSCEQNLNHDAMYWYRQDPGQGLRLIYYSQIVNDFQKGDIAEGYSVSREKKESFPLTVTSAQKNPTAFYLCASSIEGNTGELFFGEGSRLTVL.

This clonotype was counted at least ten times. CDR3 sequence (DNA): TGTGCCAGCAGCTTGGGCGGGGTTGGTGAGCAGTTCTTC. It is translated as CASSLGGVGEQFF. The chain links TRBV5-4 to TRBJ2-1; D is possibly TRBD2 (6 bases). Trimming left V 0 bases short and J 9 bases short, with 10 bases between. The germline V gene encodes CDR1 SGHNT and CDR2 YYREEE (reference sequence). The CDR3 has 13 residues.

This clonotype was recorded at least ten times. The chain is built from TRBV20-1 and TRBJ2-1, with 8 bases that match TRBD2. This CDR3 has 14 residues. V trimming: 3 bases; J trimming: 3 bases; junction bases outside the gene matches: 4. Germline V CDR1 and CDR2: DFQATT, SNEGSKA (reference sequence). The CDR3 sequence is CSASASGFYNEQFF. CDR3 coding DNA: TGCAGTGCTAGTGCTAGCGGGTTCTACAATGAGCAGTTCTTC.

This clonotype was observed many times. The V call is TRBV12-5, the J call TRBJ2-7; possibly TRBD1 for D (5 bases). The CDR3 contains 15 residues. V was clipped by 1 base and J by 5 bases, with 15 bases between them. The germline V gene encodes CDR1 LGHNT and CDR2 FRNRAP. CDR3 region: CASGLGSRQGDEQYF. As DNA, the CDR3 is TGTGCTAGTGGTTTGGGGTCAAGGCAAGGGGACGAGCAGTACTTC.

The table lists this clonotype with many counts. V gene TRBV5-1 combines with J gene TRBJ2-2, with no clear D. The ends were cut back, 4 bases at V and 4 bases at J, with 17 bases in the middle. From germline, CDR1 is SGHRS and CDR2 YFSETQ. CDR3 size: 16 residues. The CDR3 bases are TGCGCCAGCAGCCGTTTGACGAGTTCGCGCACCGGGGAGCTGTTTTTT. Translating it yields CASSRLTSSRTGELFF.

CDR3 sequence: CSATLVGRDPGELFF. The CDR3 DNA follows: TGCAGTGCTACACTGGTGGGAAGGGATCCCGGGGAGCTGTTTTTT. The chain links TRBV20-1 to TRBJ2-2; no reliable D call. Between the trimmed V and J ends, which lost 4 bases and 6 bases, there was a span of 18 bases. The CDR3 is 15 residues long. Germline CDR1 DFQATT, CDR2 SNEGSKA (reference sequence).

This clonotype was counted at least ten times. The J gene is TRBJ2-7, the V gene TRBV10-3, with 9 nucleotides matching TRBD2. The CDR3 is made up of 14 amino acids. The ends lost 2 bases at V and 5 bases at J; junction bases unmatched: 4. Germline CDR1 is ENHRY and CDR2 is SYGVKD. For the CDR3, the DNA is TGTGCCATCAGTGAGAGCGGGGGGCTCGACGAGCAGTACGTC. Protein: CAISESGGLDEQYV.

This clonotype was counted ten times or more. The rearrangement joins TRBV3-1 to TRBJ2-7; 8 bases are shared with TRBD2. The germline gives CDR1 LGHDT, CDR2 YNNKEL (reference sequence). The CDR3 extends over 14 amino acids. Trimming took 7 bases from V and 1 from J; bases not matched to a gene: 6. DNA of the CDR3: TGTGCCAGCACCCCGGGAGGGGGGTCCTACGAGCAGTACTTC. Its protein product is CASTPGGGSYEQYF.

This clonotype was picked up many times. The V call is TRBV5-4, the J call TRBJ2-5; D uncertain. This CDR3 region has 13 residues. Germline CDR1 SGHNT, CDR2 YYREEE (reference sequence). Trimming removed 0 bases from V and 1 base from J, with 4 bases in between. CDR3 sequence reads: CASSLAVQETQYF. CDR3 DNA: TGTGCCAGCAGCTTGGCGGTCCAAGAGACCCAGTACTTC. The full variable domain, in which reference TRBV5-4 and TRBJ2-5 provide the parts outside the CDR3, is ETGVTQSPTHLIKTRGQQVTLRCSSQSGHNTVSWYQQALGQGPQFIFQYYREEENGRGNFPPRFSGLQFPNYSSELNVNALELDDSALYLCASSLAVQETQYFGPGTRLLVL.

The sample holds many counts of this clonotype. V gene TRBV18 combines with J gene TRBJ1-1; no reliable D call. This CDR3 region has 17 residues. CDR1 is KGHSH, CDR2 LQKENI, per germline. V dropped 3 bases and J dropped 0 bases, with 17 bases sitting between them. The CDR3 here is CASSPPPQGSLNTEAFF. The CDR3 DNA follows: TGTGCCAGCTCACCGCCCCCGCAAGGATCTTTGAACACTGAAGCTTTCTTT.

This clonotype occurred many times. One end of the junction does not line up with germline, which may come from a read error. The chain uses TRBV28 and TRBJ1-1; TRBD1 agrees at 9 bases. The CDR3 is 11 amino acids. Germline assignment: CDR1 MDHEN and CDR2 SYDVKM. The chain's CDR3 is CASSPGTGPKF. CDR3 nucleotide sequence: TGTGCCAGCAGCCCCGGGACAGGGCCCAAATTT. Full variable domain (missing parts from reference TRBV28 and TRBJ1-1): DVKVTQSSRYLVKRTGEKVFLECVQDMDHENMFWYRQDPGLGLRLIYFSYDVKMKEKGDIPEGYSVSREKKERFSLILESASTNQTSMYLCASSPGTGPKFGQGTRLTVV.

In this sample, this clonotype turned up many times. This chain joins TRBV20-1 and TRBJ1-5; the D is unclear. V lost 4 bases to trimming and J lost 0 bases, with 25 bases between them. The V gene's germline CDR1 is DFQATT and CDR2 SNEGSKA (reference sequence). This CDR3 is 19 amino acids long. CDR3 sequence: CSAIQAYGLAQYSNQPQHF. The CDR3 DNA reads as TGCAGTGCTATCCAGGCGTATGGGTTGGCACAATATAGCAATCAGCCCCAGCATTTT.

This clonotype was found many times. V is TRBV15 and J is TRBJ1-5, with 7 bases matching TRBD1. The CDR3 spans 15 residues. V lost 1 base and J lost 8; bases outside the gene matches: 8. Germline V gives CDR1 LNHNV, CDR2 YYDKDF (reference sequence). The CDR3 sequence: CATSRGVQGEEPQHF. Written as DNA, the CDR3 is TGTGCCACCAGCAGAGGGGTCCAGGGGGAAGAGCCCCAGCATTTT. The whole variable domain, filled in from reference TRBV15 and TRBJ1-5, reads DAMVIQNPRYQVTQFGKPVTLSCSQTLNHNVMYWYQQKSSQAPKLLFHYYDKDFNNEADTPDNFQSRRPNTSFCFLDIRSPGLGDTAMYLCATSRGVQGEEPQHFGDGTRLSIL.

This clonotype was recorded at least ten times. One end of the junction varies from germline; a read error may be responsible. This chain connects TRBV25-1 to TRBJ1-5; no clear D gene. This CDR3 has 19 residues. Germline V gene sequence: CDR1 MGHDK, CDR2 SYGVNS. The CDR3 sequence: CASSKYREGFAYSNQPQHF. The DNA of the CDR3 is TGTGCCAGCAGTAAATACCGGGAGGGTTTCGCTTATAGCAATCAGCCCCAGCATTTT.

This clonotype has a count of ten or more. The gene calls are TRBV3-1 and TRBJ1-1, with a possible D match to TRBD1 (5 bases). Between the trimmed V and J ends, which lost 8 bases and 5 bases, there was a span of 18 bases. CDR3 size: 14 residues. In germline, CDR1 is LGHDT, CDR2 YNNKEL (reference sequence). CDR3 loop: CASGDIVEGTEAFF. CDR3 sequence (DNA): TGTGCCAGCGGTGATATCGTGGAGGGGACTGAAGCTTTCTTT.

This clonotype was found many times. The chain couples TRBV4-2 to TRBJ1-3; D not certain. V dropped 4 bases and J dropped 0 bases, with 13 bases sitting between them. CDR3 length: 16 amino acids. Germline CDR1 LGHNA, CDR2 YNFKEQ. CDR3 nucleotides: TGTGCCAGCAGCCGACTCATGACGGACTCTGGAAACACCATATATTTT. Translated: CASSRLMTDSGNTIYF.

The J gene is TRBJ2-3, the V gene TRBV20-1; 13 bases map to TRBD2. CDR1 DFQATT and CDR2 SNEGSKA come from the germline V gene (reference sequence). J was trimmed by 0 bases and V by 5 bases; bases with no gene match: 8. The CDR3 is 17 amino acids. CDR3 bases: TGCAGTGCTTTACCCGGGACTAGCGGGACTAGCACAGATACGCAGTATTTT. Amino acids: CSALPGTSGTSTDTQYF.

The sample holds many counts of this clonotype. CDR3 coding DNA: TGTGCCAGCAACCTGGACGCTAACAATGAGCAGTTCTTC. This gives the protein CASNLDANNEQFF. V usage is TRBV12-3 or TRBV12-4 and J usage is TRBJ2-1; D gene uncertain. V lost 7 bases and J 5 bases, leaving 12 bases between the germline ends. The CDR3 covers 13 residues.